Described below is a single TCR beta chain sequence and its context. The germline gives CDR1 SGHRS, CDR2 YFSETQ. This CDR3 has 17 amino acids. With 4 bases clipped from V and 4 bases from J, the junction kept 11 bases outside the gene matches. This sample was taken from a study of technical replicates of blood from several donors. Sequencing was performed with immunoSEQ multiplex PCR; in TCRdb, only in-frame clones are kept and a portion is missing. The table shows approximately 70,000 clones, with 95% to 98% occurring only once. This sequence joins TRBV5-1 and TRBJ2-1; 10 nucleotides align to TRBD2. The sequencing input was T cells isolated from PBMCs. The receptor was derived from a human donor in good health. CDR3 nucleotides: TGCGCCAGCAGCGCCCCGACTAGCGGGTACCGTTACAATGAGCAGTTCTTC. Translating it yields CASSAPTSGYRYNEQFF.